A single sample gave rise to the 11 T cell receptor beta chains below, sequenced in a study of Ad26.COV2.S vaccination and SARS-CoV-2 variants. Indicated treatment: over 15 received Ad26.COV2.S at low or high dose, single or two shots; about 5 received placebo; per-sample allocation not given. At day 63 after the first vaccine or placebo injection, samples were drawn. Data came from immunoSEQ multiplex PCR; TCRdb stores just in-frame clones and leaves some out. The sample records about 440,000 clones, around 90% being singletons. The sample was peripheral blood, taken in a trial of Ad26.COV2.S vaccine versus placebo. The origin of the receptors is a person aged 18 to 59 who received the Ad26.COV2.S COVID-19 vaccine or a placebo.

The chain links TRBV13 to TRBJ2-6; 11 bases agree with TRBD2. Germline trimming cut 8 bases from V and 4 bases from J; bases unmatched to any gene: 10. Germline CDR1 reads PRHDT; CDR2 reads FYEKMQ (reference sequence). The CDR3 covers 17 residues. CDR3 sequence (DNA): TGTGCCAGCCTGCTAGCGGGAGGCACGGGAGGGGCCAACGTCCTGACTTTC. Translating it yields CASLLAGGTGGANVLTF.

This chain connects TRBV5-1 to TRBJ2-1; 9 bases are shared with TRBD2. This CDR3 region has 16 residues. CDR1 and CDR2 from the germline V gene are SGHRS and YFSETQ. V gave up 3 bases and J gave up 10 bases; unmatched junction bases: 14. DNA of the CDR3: TGCGCCAGCAGCTCTGGCGCGGGCGGGGGGGATGAAGAGCAGTTCTTC. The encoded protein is CASSSGAGGGDEEQFF.

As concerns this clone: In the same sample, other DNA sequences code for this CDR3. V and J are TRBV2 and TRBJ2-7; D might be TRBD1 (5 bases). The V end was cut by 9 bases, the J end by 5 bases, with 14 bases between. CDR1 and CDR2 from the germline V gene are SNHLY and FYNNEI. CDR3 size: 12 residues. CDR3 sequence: CASTMTANEQYF. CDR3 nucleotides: TGTGCCAGTACGATGACAGCCAACGAGCAGTACTTC.

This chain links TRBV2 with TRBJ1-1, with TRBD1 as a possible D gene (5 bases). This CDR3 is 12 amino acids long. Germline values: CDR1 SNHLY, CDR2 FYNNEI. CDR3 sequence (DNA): TGTGCGGTTGGGGGGTCGGTCTTTGAAGCTTTCTTT. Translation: CAVGGSVFEAFF.

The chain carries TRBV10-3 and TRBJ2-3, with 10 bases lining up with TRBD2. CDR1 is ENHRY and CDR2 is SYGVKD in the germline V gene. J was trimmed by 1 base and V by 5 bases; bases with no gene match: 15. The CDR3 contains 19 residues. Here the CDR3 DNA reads TGTGCCATCAGTATGACTAGCGGGCCCTTTAGAGGGGGCACAGATACGCAGTATTTT. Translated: CAISMTSGPFRGGTDTQYF.

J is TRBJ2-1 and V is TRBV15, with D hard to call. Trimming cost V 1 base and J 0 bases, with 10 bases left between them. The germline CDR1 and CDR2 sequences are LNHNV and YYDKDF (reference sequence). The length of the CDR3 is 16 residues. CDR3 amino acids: CATSRVPPSSYNEQFF. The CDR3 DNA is TGTGCCACCAGCAGAGTTCCCCCTAGCTCCTACAATGAGCAGTTCTTC. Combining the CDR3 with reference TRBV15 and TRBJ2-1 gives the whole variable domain DAMVIQNPRYQVTQFGKPVTLSCSQTLNHNVMYWYQQKSSQAPKLLFHYYDKDFNNEADTPDNFQSRRPNTSFCFLDIRSPGLGDTAMYLCATSRVPPSSYNEQFFGPGTRLTVL.

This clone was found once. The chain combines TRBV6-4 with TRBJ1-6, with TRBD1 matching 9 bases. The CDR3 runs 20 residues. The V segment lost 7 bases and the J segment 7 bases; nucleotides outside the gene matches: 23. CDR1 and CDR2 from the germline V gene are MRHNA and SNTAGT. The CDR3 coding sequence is TGTGCCAGCATGAATCCGGGGACAGGGAAGGATTATTGGGCCAATTCACCCCTCCACTTT. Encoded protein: CASMNPGTGKDYWANSPLHF.

The CDR3 is CASSKAQETQYF. The CDR3 DNA sequence: TGTGCCAGCAGCAAAGCCCAAGAGACCCAGTACTTC. This chain joins TRBV21-1 and TRBJ2-5. TRBV21-1 constitutes a pseudogene. The CDR3 totals 12 residues.

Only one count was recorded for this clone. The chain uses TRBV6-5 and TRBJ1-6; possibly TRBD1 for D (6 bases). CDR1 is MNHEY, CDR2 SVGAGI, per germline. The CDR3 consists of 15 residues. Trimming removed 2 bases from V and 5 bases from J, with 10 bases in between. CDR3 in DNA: TGTGCCAGCAGTTACGGGACACAGGATAATTCACCCCTCCACTTT. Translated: CASSYGTQDNSPLHF.

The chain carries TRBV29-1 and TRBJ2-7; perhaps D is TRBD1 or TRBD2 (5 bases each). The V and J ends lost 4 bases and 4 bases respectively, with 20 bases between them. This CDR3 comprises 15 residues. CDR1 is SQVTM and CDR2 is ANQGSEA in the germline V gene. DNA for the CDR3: TGCAGCGTTGGGGGGTGGCCAGACCCTTCTTACGAGCAGTACTTC. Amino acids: CSVGGWPDPSYEQYF.

The CDR3 DNA is TGTGCCAGCAGTTCGCCGGGACTAGCGGGTTCCTACGAGCAGTACTTC. Amino acids: CASSSPGLAGSYEQYF. J is TRBJ2-7 and V is TRBV28, with 12 nucleotides matching TRBD2. Germline-derived CDR1 and CDR2 are MDHEN and SYDVKM. The junction had 5 bases not matched to a gene; V was cut back by 4 bases and J by 1 base. The CDR3 covers 16 residues.